The T cell receptor beta chain described here comes from a study of T cell repertoires in cytomegalovirus infection. Overall study context: Indications came from public TCR beta signatures; they pointed to CMV infection and to a matching HLA type. General study results and limits: Frequencies of public TCR beta families were cumulated, and this identified carriers of CMV plus the relevant HLA. HLA-C-restricted CMV-specific TCR beta clonotypes were dominant in the ex vivo response.

Via MiXCR, TCRdb re-called the reads, giving one row per CDR3 protein. Among approximately 550,000 distinct CDR3 sequences listed, 16% were seen once. This clonotype was picked up many times. What it binds is unknown. CDR3 length: 13 amino acids. Germline CDR1 is MNHEY and CDR2 is SMNVEV (reference sequence). Between the trimmed V and J ends, which lost 6 bases and 7 bases, there was a span of 14 bases. The clonotype comes from a human donor in good health (CMV status not recorded). Some clones in this sample may be carry-over from other donors' samples. The rearrangement links TRBV27 to TRBJ2-3, with no clear D. The sequenced material came from CD8+ T cells from PBMCs. CDR3 bases: TGTGCCAGCAGCCCTCCTTCGGCGTATACGCAGTATTTT. It yields the protein CASSPPSAYTQYF.